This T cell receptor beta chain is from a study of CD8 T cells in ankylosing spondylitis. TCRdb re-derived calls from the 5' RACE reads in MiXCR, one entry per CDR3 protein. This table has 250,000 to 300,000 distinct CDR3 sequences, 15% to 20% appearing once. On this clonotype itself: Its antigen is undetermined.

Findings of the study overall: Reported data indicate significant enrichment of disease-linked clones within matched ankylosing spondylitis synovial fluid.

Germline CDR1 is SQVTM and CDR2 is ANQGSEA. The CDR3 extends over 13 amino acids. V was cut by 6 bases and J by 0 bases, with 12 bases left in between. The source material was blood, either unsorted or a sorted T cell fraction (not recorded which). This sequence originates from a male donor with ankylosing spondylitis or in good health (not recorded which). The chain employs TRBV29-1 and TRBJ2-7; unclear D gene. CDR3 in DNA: TGCAGCGTCCTGGCGTTGGGCTCCTACGAGCAGTACTTC. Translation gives CSVLALGSYEQYF.